This T cell receptor (beta chain) was sequenced for a study of graft-versus-host responses after intestinal transplantation. Study background: Induction using anti-thymocyte globulin, followed by tacrolimus and steroids for two to three years, was given to all recipients.

TCRdb's copy holds only in-frame clones and misses some; the assay was immunoSEQ multiplex PCR. The data show roughly 100,000 clones, with 85% to 95% seen just once and less than 0.08% held by the top ten. Points on this clone: Its specificity is unknown.

J lost 4 bases, V lost 3 bases, and 8 bases had no gene match. This CDR3 has 15 amino acids. Germline V gene data show CDR1 as WSHSY and CDR2 as SAAADI. The sample consisted of unstimulated CD8+ T cells sorted from spleen or lymph node cells, taken before transplant. The origin of this receptor is a human donor who was the organ donor for an intestinal transplant. The V gene is TRBV10-2, the J gene TRBJ1-1; 7 bases are a match to TRBD1. The CDR3 region has the DNA TGCGCCAGCAGTGAATATACAGGGGATCCCACTGAAGCTTTCTTT. Translating gives CASSEYTGDPTEAFF.